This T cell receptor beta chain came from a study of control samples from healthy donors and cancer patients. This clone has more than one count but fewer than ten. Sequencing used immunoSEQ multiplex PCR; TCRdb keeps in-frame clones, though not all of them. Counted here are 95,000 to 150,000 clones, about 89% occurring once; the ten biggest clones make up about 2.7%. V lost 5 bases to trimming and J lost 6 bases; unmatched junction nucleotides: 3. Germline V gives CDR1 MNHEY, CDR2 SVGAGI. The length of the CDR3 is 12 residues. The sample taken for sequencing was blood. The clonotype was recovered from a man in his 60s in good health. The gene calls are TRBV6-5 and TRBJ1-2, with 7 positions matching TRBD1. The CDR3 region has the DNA TGTGCCAGCAGTCTCACAGGGGATGGCTACACCTTC. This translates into CASSLTGDGYTF.